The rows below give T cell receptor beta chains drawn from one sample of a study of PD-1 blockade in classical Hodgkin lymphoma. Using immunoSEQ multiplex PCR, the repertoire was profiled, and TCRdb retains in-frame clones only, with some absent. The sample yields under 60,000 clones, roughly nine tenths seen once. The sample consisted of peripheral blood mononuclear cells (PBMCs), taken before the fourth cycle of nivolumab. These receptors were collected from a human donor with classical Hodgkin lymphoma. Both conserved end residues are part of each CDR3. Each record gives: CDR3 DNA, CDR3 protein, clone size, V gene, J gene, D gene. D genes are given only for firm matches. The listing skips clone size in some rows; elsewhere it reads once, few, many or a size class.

DNA: TGTGCCAGCAGCTTAGACCGGGCCAACACCGGGGAGCTGTTTTTT; CDR3: CASSLDRANTGELFF; size: .; V: TRBV7-2; J: TRBJ2-2; D: .
DNA: TGCGCCAGCAGCCAAGGGGGTCGAAATGAAAAACTGTTTTTT; CDR3: CASSQGGRNEKLFF; size: .; V: TRBV4-3; J: TRBJ1-4; D: .
DNA: TGTGCCAGTAGTACGGGACAGGGGATAAAGGGCGAGCAGTACTTC; CDR3: CASSTGQGIKGEQYF; size: .; V: TRBV19; J: TRBJ2-7; D: TRBD1
DNA: TGCAGCGCTCGGGGCGTGGGCTACACCTTC; CDR3: CSARGVGYTF; size: .; V: TRBV29-1; J: TRBJ1-2; D: .
DNA: TGTGCCAGCAGCTCCCGTGGGACTAGCGGGGGGTACAATGAGCAGTTCTTC; CDR3: CASSSRGTSGGYNEQFF; size: .; V: TRBV5-4; J: TRBJ2-1; D: TRBD2
DNA: TGTGCCAGCAAGGGCAGGGGGAGGCAAGGCTACACCTTC; CDR3: CASKGRGRQGYTF; size: .; V: TRBV21-1; J: TRBJ1-2; D: .
DNA: TGTGCCAGCAGTCCCCTACGGGGGAGCAATCAGCCCCAGCATTTT; CDR3: CASSPLRGSNQPQHF; size: .; V: TRBV28; J: TRBJ1-5; D: .
DNA: TGTGCCACCAGTAAGGGACAGGGGTACTACGAGCAGTACTTC; CDR3: CATSKGQGYYEQYF; size: .; V: TRBV15; J: TRBJ2-7; D: TRBD1
DNA: TGCGCCAGCAGCCAAGTTGAGAGCGGCTACAATGAGCAGTTCTTC; CDR3: CASSQVESGYNEQFF; size: .; V: TRBV4-1; J: TRBJ2-1; D: .
DNA: TGTGCCATCAGTCCAGGGGACGGATCGCCCCAGCATTTT; CDR3: CAISPGDGSPQHF; size: .; V: TRBV10-3; J: TRBJ1-5; D: .
DNA: TGTGCCAGCAGTTACGGGTCGGCGGCGGCCAAAAACATTCAGTACTTC; CDR3: CASSYGSAAAKNIQYF; size: once; V: TRBV6-6; J: TRBJ2-4; D: .
DNA: TGTGCCAGTAGCCACCTGCTGTTAGGGTCTAACTATGGCTACACCTTC; CDR3: CASSHLLLGSNYGYTF; size: .; V: TRBV19; J: TRBJ1-2; D: .
DNA: TGTGCCAGCAGGGGACCAGACTCTAACTATGGCTACACCTTC; CDR3: CASRGPDSNYGYTF; size: .; V: TRBV27; J: TRBJ1-2; D: .
DNA: TGTGCCAGCAGCCCCGGGACTAGCGGGGGGGGCCGAGGAGGAGAGCAGTACTTC; CDR3: CASSPGTSGGGRGGEQYF; size: .; V: TRBV7-3; J: TRBJ2-7; D: TRBD2
DNA: TGCGCCAGCAGCCGGGGCTTGAACACTGAAGCTTTCTTT; CDR3: CASSRGLNTEAFF; size: .; V: TRBV5-1; J: TRBJ1-1; D: .
DNA: TGTGCCAGCAGTGCCGGACAGGGGTCCGATGAGCAGTTCTTC; CDR3: CASSAGQGSDEQFF; size: .; V: TRBV6-4; J: TRBJ2-1; D: TRBD1
DNA: TGTGCCAGCAGCTTGGATACCGTGTTGAAGGGAGAGACCCAGTACTTC; CDR3: CASSLDTVLKGETQYF; size: .; V: TRBV5-4; J: TRBJ2-5; D: .
DNA: TGTGCCACCAGCAGAGATAAGGGGATCAACACTGAAGCTTTCTTT; CDR3: CATSRDKGINTEAFF; size: once; V: TRBV15; J: TRBJ1-1; D: .
DNA: TGTGCCAGCAGTGAGGGGGCTGGGGCCAACGTCCTGACTTTC; CDR3: CASSEGAGANVLTF; size: .; V: TRBV2; J: TRBJ2-6; D: .
DNA: TGTGCCAGCAGCCAGGAGGGCAGCCTCAATCAGCCCCAGCATTTT; CDR3: CASSQEGSLNQPQHF; size: .; V: TRBV9; J: TRBJ1-5; D: .
DNA: TGTGCCAGCAGCGCTGGACAGATCAAGCAGTTCTTC; CDR3: CASSAGQIKQFF; size: .; V: TRBV7-8; J: TRBJ2-1; D: .
DNA: TGTGCCAGCAGCCTGCGGGGGACCCCGAACACCGGGGAGCTGTTTTTT; CDR3: CASSLRGTPNTGELFF; size: .; V: TRBV28; J: TRBJ2-2; D: TRBD2
DNA: TGTGCCAGCAGCCCCCGGGTTTTAGCGGGAGGGCCCTCCTACAATGAGCAGTTCTTC; CDR3: CASSPRVLAGGPSYNEQFF; size: .; V: TRBV14; J: TRBJ2-1; D: TRBD2
DNA: TGTGCCAGCAGCTTAACTGGGGCTGGGGCCAACGTCCTGACTTTC; CDR3: CASSLTGAGANVLTF; size: .; V: TRBV7-3; J: TRBJ2-6; D: .
DNA: TGCGCCAGCAGCCAAGAGGCTACATCGGGGTTGGAGACCCAGTACTTC; CDR3: CASSQEATSGLETQYF; size: .; V: TRBV4-1; J: TRBJ2-5; D: .
DNA: TGTGCCAGCAGCGTAGGGAACGTGGGGGGTATAAAGGAGACCCAGTACTTC; CDR3: CASSVGNVGGIKETQYF; size: .; V: TRBV9; J: TRBJ2-5; D: .
DNA: TGTGCCAGCAGCTTGCTTTCGATCTCCACCGGCCAGCCCCAGCATTTT; CDR3: CASSLLSISTGQPQHF; size: .; V: TRBV5-8; J: TRBJ1-5; D: .
DNA: TGTGCCAGCAGCTTAGGACCCGGGACAGGGTCTCGGGGTGAGCAGTTCTTC; CDR3: CASSLGPGTGSRGEQFF; size: .; V: TRBV7-3; J: TRBJ2-1; D: TRBD1
DNA: TGTGCCACCAACTGGGGGGTGAACACTGAAGCTTTCTTT; CDR3: CATNWGVNTEAFF; size: .; V: TRBV19; J: TRBJ1-1; D: .
DNA: TGTGCCAGCAGCGAATGGGACGGAAACAATGAGCAGTTCTTC; CDR3: CASSEWDGNNEQFF; size: few; V: TRBV7-3; J: TRBJ2-1; D: .
DNA: TGTGCCAGTACTCGGACTAGCGGGGGGTTGGACACCGGGGAGCTGTTTTTT; CDR3: CASTRTSGGLDTGELFF; size: once; V: TRBV19; J: TRBJ2-2; D: TRBD2
DNA: TGTGCCAGCAGGCAGGATCAGGCCGGGAACTATGGCTACACCTTC; CDR3: CASRQDQAGNYGYTF; size: .; V: TRBV6-4; J: TRBJ1-2; D: .
DNA: TGTGCCAGCAGGATAAACACCGGGGAGCTGTTTTTT; CDR3: CASRINTGELFF; size: few; V: TRBV6-1; J: TRBJ2-2; D: .
DNA: TGTGCCAGCAGCTTAAGGACTAGCGGGATACACGAGCAGTACTTC; CDR3: CASSLRTSGIHEQYF; size: .; V: TRBV7-3; J: TRBJ2-7; D: TRBD2
DNA: TGTGCCAGCAGCTTGGAGGGACTAGCGGGGGGGCCGATCGGGGAGCTGTTTTTT; CDR3: CASSLEGLAGGPIGELFF; size: .; V: TRBV5-6; J: TRBJ2-2; D: TRBD2
DNA: TGTGCCAGCAGTGACGGTACTAGCCACTACACAGATACGCAGTATTTT; CDR3: CASSDGTSHYTDTQYF; size: .; V: TRBV2; J: TRBJ2-3; D: .
DNA: TGTGCCAGCAGTTACCCGAAAACTGGAACCGGGGAGCTGTTTTTT; CDR3: CASSYPKTGTGELFF; size: .; V: TRBV6-6; J: TRBJ2-2; D: .